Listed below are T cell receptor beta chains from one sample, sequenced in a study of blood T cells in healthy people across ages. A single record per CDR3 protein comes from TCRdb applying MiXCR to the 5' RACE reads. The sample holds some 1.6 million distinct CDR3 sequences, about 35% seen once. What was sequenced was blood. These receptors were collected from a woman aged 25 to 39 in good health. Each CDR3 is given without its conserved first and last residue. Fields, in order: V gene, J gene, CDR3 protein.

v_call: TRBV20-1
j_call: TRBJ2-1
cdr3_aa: SAKKPAGGHYEQF

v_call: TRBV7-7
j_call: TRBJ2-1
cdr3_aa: ASSFLGRYNEQF

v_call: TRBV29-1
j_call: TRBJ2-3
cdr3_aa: SVEPSGGTDTQY

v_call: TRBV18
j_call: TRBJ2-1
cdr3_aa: ASSPEVLGSYNEQF

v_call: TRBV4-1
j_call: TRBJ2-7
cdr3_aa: ASSLTPGRATYEQY

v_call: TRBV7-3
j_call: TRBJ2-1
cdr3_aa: ASSPTSGSNEQF

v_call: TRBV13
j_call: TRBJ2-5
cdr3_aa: ASSSEVFETQY

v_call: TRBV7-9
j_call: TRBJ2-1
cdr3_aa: ASSLRRDRSNEQF

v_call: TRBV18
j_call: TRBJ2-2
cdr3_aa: ASSPRQGGTGELF

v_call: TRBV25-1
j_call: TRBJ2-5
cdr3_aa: ASTIAASGRGETQY

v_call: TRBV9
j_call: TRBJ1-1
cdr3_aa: ASRTGLGPSTEAF

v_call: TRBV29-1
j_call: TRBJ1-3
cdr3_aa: SGLGAGNTIY

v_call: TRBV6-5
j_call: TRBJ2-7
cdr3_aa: ASSSTGLAGSTPYEQY

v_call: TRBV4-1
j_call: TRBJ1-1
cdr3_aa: ASSQGTGPLNTEAF

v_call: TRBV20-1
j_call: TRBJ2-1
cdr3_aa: SARDTWAGVSYNEQF

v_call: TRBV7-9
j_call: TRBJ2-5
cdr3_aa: ASSRDRGKQETQY

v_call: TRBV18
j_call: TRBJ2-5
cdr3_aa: ASSPLSDYNEQY

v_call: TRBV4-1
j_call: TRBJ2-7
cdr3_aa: ASSQVVTSSYEQY

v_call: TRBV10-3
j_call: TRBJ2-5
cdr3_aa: AISAGLAADGGQETQY

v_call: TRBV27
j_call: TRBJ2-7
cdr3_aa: ASSLSGEQY

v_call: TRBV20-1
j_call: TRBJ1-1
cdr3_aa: SASVGTGDTEAF

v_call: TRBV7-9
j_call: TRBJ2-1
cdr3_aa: ASSATSWNEQF

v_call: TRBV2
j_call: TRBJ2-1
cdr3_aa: ASTPGTYNEQF

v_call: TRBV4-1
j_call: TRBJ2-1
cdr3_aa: ASNPADRGRYNEQF

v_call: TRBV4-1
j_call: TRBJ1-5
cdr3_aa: ASSQVLGQVGSNQPQH

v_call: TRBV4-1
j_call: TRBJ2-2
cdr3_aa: ASGQLQGAGELF

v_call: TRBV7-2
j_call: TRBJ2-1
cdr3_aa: ASSLAIAVGGLRNEQF

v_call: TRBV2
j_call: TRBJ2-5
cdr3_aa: ASRAWGLLQETQY

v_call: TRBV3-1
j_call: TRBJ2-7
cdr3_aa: ASSPIRDRAGEQY

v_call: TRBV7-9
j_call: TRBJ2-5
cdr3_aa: AILKEGEETQY

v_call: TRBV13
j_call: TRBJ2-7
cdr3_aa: ASRRWDRGYEQY

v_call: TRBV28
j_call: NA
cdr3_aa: ASWNSYNEQY

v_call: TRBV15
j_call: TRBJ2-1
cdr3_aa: ATSRDWAVSYNEQF

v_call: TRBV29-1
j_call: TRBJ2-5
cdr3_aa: SVPTFFGRQEGAWETQY

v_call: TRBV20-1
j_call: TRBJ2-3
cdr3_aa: SARGYRGRTDTQY

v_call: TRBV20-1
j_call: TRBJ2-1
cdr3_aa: SAIKGNEQF

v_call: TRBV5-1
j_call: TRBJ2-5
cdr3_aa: ASSSGHKQETQY

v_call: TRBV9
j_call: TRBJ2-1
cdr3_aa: ASSVGSDSYNEQF

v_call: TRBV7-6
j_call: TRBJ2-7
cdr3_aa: ASSPQGAVNEQY

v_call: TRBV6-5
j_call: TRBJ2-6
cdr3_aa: ASSYASFGANVLT

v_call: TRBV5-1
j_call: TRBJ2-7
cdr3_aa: ASSLEGGDTYEQY

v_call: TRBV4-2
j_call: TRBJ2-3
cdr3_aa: ASSQAVVLTSTDTQY

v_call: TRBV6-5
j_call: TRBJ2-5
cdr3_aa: ASSRGPRETQY

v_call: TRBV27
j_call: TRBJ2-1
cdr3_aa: ASSLVAGANNEQF

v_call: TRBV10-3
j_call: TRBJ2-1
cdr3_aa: AISASSGDNEQF

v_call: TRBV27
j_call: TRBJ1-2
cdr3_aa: ASTQTGGDYGYT

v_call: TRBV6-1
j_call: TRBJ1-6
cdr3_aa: ASSELVVANSPLH

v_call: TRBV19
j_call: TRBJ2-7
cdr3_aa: ATAGQNGGEQY

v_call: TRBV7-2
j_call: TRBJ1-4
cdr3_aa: ASSLPGAGKLF

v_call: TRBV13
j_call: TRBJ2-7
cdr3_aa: ASSFRKKGGGRPYEQY

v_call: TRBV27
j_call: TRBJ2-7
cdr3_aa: ASTYSWGPGTYEQY

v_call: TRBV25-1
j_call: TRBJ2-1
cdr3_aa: ASSDSKLKSSYNEQF

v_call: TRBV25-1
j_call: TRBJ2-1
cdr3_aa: VRKNEQF

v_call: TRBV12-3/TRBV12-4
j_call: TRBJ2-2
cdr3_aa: ASDPQSNTGELF